The clone carrying this T cell receptor beta chain was recorded many times. Its target is unknown. Sample-barcoded 5' priming and a J-beta primer mix drove a second PCR of roughly 7 to 11 cycles. TCRdb re-called the 5' RACE reads with MiXCR, one entry per CDR3 protein. Here the sample spans fewer than 1 million distinct CDR3 sequences, about 42% being singletons. This sample is drawn from a study of blood T cells in healthy people across ages. The study, taken as a whole, reports: Older individuals had lower TCR beta diversity per million T cells (the decline was roughly linear).

CDR3 size: 16 residues. The V end was cut by 1 base, the J end by 0 bases, with 10 bases between. In germline, CDR1 is LNHDA, CDR2 SQIVND (reference sequence). This rearrangement joins TRBV19 to TRBJ2-1, with no clear D. The sequencing sample was made of blood. This receptor was taken from a man between 60 and 75 years old in good health. CDR3 nucleotide sequence: TGTGCCAGTAGTATAGTGGGGTCAAGCTCCTACAATGAGCAGTTCTTC. This encodes CASSIVGSSSYNEQFF.